Sequencing of this T cell receptor (beta chain) was carried out in a study of cytomegalovirus exposure and HLA in healthy donors. The PCR used 60 Vbeta and 13 Jbeta primers. Only in-frame clones appear in the TCRdb table, and some are missing; sequencing was by immunoSEQ multiplex PCR. The clone table shows roughly 120,000 clones, with the ten largest holding over 0.8%. The CDR3 runs to 14 residues. Germline CDR1 MNHNS, CDR2 SASEGT. Trimming cost V 5 bases and J 7 bases; bases outside gene matches: 5. The source material was PBMCs. V usage is TRBV6-1 and J usage is TRBJ1-2; 12 positions match TRBD1. This clonotype originated in a man between 18 and 35 years old in good health and CMV-seronegative. CDR3 DNA: TGTGCCAGCAGTTTGGGACAGGGGGCTCTTGGCTACACCTTC. Protein product: CASSLGQGALGYTF.